One and the same sample provided the 16 T cell receptor beta chains below, sequenced in a study of T cell changes during pregnancy in multiple sclerosis. TCRdb's table, derived via immunoSEQ multiplex PCR, lists solely in-frame clones and lacks some. Altogether approximately 61,000 clones are present, approximately 90% being singletons, with the ten largest covering 3.6%. The material was peripheral blood, obtained after pregnancy. These receptors were obtained from a female donor in good health, enrolled as a control in a pregnancy study.

CDR3 bases: TGTGCCAGCAGCCAAGGTCGAGTGGAGACCCAGTACTTC. Translated, it gives CASSQGRVETQYF. The rearrangement links TRBV14 to TRBJ2-5; D not certain. The ends were cut back, 1 base at V and 5 bases at J, with 8 bases in the middle. Germline values: CDR1 SGHDN, CDR2 FVKESK. The CDR3 length is 13 residues.

V gene TRBV27 combines with J gene TRBJ2-1; TRBD2 matches at 7 bases. CDR1 MNHEY and CDR2 SMNVEV come from the germline V gene (reference sequence). V lost 6 bases and J lost 6; bases outside the gene matches: 5. This CDR3 has 13 residues. The CDR3 sequence is CASRGRVSNEQFF. The CDR3 bases are TGTGCCAGCAGGGGGAGGGTTTCCAATGAGCAGTTCTTC.

V and J are TRBV19 and TRBJ1-4, with 7 bases identical to TRBD1. The CDR3 sequence is 15 residues long. V shed 5 bases and J 5 bases; nucleotides not matched to a gene: 8. Germline V gene data show CDR1 as LNHDA and CDR2 as SQIVND (reference sequence). CDR3 DNA: TGTGCCAGTAGTTTATCTCCGGGACAGAATGAAAAACTGTTTTTT. Translating gives CASSLSPGQNEKLFF.

The chain has TRBV6-5 and TRBJ2-1; 8 bases line up with TRBD2. The V gene end was trimmed by 0 bases and the J gene end by 2 bases; junction bases not matched to a gene: 3. The CDR3 consists of 16 residues. CDR1 is MNHEY, CDR2 SVGAGI, per germline. Written as DNA, the CDR3 is TGTGCCAGCAGTTACTCGAGCGGGAGAGCCTACAATGAGCAGTTCTTC. Residues: CASSYSSGRAYNEQFF.

J is TRBJ1-5 and V is TRBV13; 8 bases fit TRBD1. CDR1 PRHDT and CDR2 FYEKMQ come from the germline V gene (reference sequence). The length of the CDR3 is 15 residues. The V gene end was trimmed by 6 bases and the J gene end by 1 base; junction bases not matched to a gene: 5. The CDR3 nucleotides are TGTGCCAGCAGACGGGGACAGGAGAGCAATCAGCCCCAGCATTTT. Its protein product is CASRRGQESNQPQHF. Full variable domain (rest looked up from reference TRBV13 and TRBJ1-5): AAGVIQSPRHLIKEKRETATLKCYPIPRHDTVYWYQQGPGQDPQFLISFYEKMQSDKGSIPDRFSAQQFSDYHSELNMSSLELGDSALYFCASRRGQESNQPQHFGDGTRLSIL.

The rearrangement uses TRBV6-4 and TRBJ1-1; D is unclear. In germline, CDR1 is MRHNA, CDR2 SNTAGT. The CDR3 sequence is 14 residues long. V lost 0 bases, J lost 6 bases, and 11 bases lay in between. The CDR3: CASSDSMQSAEAFF. In DNA form, the CDR3 reads TGTGCCAGCAGTGACTCGATGCAGAGCGCTGAAGCTTTCTTT.

This chain links TRBV28 with TRBJ2-7; 7 bases are a match to TRBD2. V lost 7 bases and J lost 0; bases outside the gene matches: 9. CDR3 length: 15 residues. Germline CDR1 is MDHEN and CDR2 is SYDVKM. The CDR3 sequence is CASIIGGGASYEQYF. The DNA of the CDR3 is TGTGCCAGCATCATTGGGGGGGGAGCCTCCTACGAGCAGTACTTC.

The chain joins TRBV23-1 to TRBJ1-6; a weak D match, TRBD1 (6 bases). TRBV23-1 is an ORF, with its function uncertain. The CDR3 covers 14 residues. The V and J ends lost 5 bases and 8 bases respectively, with 13 bases between them. The CDR3 sequence is CASSSKDSHSPLHF. In DNA, the CDR3 is TGCGCCAGCAGTTCTAAGGACAGCCATTCACCCCTCCACTTT.

The rearrangement links TRBV10-3 to TRBJ2-2; TRBD2 agrees at 8 bases. From germline, CDR1 is ENHRY and CDR2 SYGVKD. V lost 5 bases to trimming and J lost 6 bases; unmatched junction nucleotides: 5. This CDR3 is 14 amino acids long. The DNA of the CDR3 is TGTGCCATCAGTCCGACTAGCGAGGCCGGGGAGCTGTTTTTT. Its translation: CAISPTSEAGELFF.

The chain carries TRBV4-3 and TRBJ2-7, with 13 bases lining up with TRBD2. Germline V gives CDR1 LGHNA, CDR2 YSLEER. This CDR3 has 15 amino acids. J lost 1 base, V lost 3 bases, and 0 bases had no gene match. CDR3 protein: CASSQGLAGSYEQYF. CDR3 DNA: TGCGCCAGCAGCCAGGGACTAGCGGGATCCTACGAGCAGTACTTC.

The rearrangement joins TRBV6-5 to TRBJ2-3, with D possibly being TRBD2 (5 bases). Trimming took off 3 bases at V and 5 bases at J, with 12 bases between the two ends. The CDR3 is made up of 14 amino acids. The germline CDR1 and CDR2 sequences are MNHEY and SVGAGI. CDR3 amino acids: CASSYRENVDTQYF. CDR3 nucleotide sequence: TGTGCCAGCAGTTATAGGGAGAACGTAGATACGCAGTATTTT.

The V and J genes are TRBV7-8 and TRBJ1-1, with TRBD1 identical over 10 bases. Germline trimming cut 1 base from V and 11 bases from J; bases unmatched to any gene: 4. The V gene's germline CDR1 is SGHVS and CDR2 FQNEAQ. The CDR3 has 13 residues. The CDR3 nucleotides read TGTGCCAGCAGCTTAGGGGACAGGGGTGCGGCTTTCTTT. Its protein is CASSLGDRGAAFF.

The chain carries TRBV4-2 and TRBJ2-7; 7 bases fit TRBD2. CDR1 LGHNA and CDR2 YNFKEQ come from the germline V gene. This CDR3 spans 16 amino acids. V was pared by 3 bases and J by 3 bases, with 11 bases of the junction left unmatched. The CDR3 DNA reads as TGTGCCAGCAGCCAGGGAAGCGGGGCCGCCCGCTACGAGCAGTACTTC. Translated: CASSQGSGAARYEQYF.

V usage is TRBV21-1 and J usage is TRBJ2-1; the tabulated D call, TRBD1, remains unverified against the DNA. TRBV21-1 is a pseudogene. This CDR3 contains 18 residues. For the CDR3, the DNA is TGTGCCAGCAGCAACCGACAGGGAGATCCTTTCTCCTACAATGAGCAGTTCTTC. Translated: CASSNRQGDPFSYNEQFF.

The chain couples TRBV2 to TRBJ2-3, with TRBD1 matching 7 bases. Trimming cost V 8 bases and J 4 bases; bases outside gene matches: 12. Germline CDR1 and CDR2: SNHLY and FYNNEI. The CDR3 is 15 residues long. This CDR3 reads CASLDRVSGADTQYF. As DNA, the CDR3 is TGTGCCAGCCTTGACAGGGTATCCGGCGCAGATACGCAGTATTTT.

The CDR3 sequence is CASSQDQSRGGGQPQHF. The CDR3, as DNA: TGTGCCAGCAGCCAAGATCAATCCAGAGGGGGGGGTCAGCCCCAGCATTTT. The rearrangement uses TRBV4-2 and TRBJ1-5, with D maybe TRBD1 (6 bases). Germline assignment: CDR1 LGHNA and CDR2 YNFKEQ. With 0 bases removed from V and 6 bases from J, the gap between germline ends came to 18 bases. The CDR3 totals 17 residues.